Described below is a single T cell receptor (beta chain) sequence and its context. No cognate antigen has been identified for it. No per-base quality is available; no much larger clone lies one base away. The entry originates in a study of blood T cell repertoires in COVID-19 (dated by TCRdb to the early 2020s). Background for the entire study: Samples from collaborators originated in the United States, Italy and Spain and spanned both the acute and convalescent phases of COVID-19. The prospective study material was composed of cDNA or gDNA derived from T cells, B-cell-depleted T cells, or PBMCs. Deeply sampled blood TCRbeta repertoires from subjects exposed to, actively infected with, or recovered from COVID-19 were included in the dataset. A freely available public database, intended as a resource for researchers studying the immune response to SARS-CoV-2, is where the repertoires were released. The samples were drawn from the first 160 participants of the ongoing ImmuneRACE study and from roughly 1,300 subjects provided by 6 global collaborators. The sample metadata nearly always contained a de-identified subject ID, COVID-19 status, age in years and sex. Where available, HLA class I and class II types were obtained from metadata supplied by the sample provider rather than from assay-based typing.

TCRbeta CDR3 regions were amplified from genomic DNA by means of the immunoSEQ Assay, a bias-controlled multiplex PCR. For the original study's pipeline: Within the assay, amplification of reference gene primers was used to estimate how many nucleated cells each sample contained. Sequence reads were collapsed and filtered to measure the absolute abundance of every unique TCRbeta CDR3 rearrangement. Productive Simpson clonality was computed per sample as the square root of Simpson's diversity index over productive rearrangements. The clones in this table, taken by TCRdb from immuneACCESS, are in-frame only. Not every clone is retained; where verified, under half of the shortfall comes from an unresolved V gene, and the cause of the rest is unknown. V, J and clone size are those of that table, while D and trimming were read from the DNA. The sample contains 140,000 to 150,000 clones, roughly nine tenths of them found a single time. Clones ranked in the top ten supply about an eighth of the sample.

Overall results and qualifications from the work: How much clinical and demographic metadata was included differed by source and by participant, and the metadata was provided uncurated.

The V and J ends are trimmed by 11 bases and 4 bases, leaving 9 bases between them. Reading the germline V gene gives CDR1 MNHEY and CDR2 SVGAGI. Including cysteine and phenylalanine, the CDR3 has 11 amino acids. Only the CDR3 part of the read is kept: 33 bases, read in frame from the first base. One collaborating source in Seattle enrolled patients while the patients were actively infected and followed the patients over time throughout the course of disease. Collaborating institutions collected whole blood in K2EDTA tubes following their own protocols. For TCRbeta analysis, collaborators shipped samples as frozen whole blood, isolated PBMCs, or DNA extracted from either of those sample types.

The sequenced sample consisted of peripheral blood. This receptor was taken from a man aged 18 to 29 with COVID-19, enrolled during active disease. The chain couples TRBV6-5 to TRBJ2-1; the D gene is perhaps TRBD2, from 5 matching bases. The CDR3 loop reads CAVGNYNEQFF. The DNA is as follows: TGTGCCGTCGGGAATTACAATGAGCAGTTCTTC.